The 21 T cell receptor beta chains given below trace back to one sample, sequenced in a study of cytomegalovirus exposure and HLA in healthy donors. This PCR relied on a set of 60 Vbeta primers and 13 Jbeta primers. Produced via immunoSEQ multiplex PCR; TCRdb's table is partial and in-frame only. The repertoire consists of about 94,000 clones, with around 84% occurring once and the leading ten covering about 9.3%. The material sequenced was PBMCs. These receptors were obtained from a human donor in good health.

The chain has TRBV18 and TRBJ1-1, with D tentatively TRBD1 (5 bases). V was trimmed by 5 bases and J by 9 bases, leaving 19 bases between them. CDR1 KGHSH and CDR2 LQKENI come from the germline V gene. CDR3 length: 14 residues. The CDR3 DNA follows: TGTGCCAGCTCAAGGCAGGGTGCTTTGCCGAAAGCTTTCTTT. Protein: CASSRQGALPKAFF.

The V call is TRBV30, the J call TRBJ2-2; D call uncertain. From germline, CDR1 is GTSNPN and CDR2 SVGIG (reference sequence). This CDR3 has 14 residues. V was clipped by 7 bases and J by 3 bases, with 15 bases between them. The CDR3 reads CALAFNSYTGELFF. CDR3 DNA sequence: TGTGCCTTGGCCTTCAACAGCTACACCGGGGAGCTGTTTTTT.

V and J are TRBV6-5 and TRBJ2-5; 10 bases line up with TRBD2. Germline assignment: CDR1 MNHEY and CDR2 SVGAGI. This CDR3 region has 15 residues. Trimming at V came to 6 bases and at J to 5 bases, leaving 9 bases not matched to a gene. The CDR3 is CASRPAGGRRETQYF. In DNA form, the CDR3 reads TGTGCCAGCAGACCAGCGGGAGGGCGAAGGGAGACCCAGTACTTC.

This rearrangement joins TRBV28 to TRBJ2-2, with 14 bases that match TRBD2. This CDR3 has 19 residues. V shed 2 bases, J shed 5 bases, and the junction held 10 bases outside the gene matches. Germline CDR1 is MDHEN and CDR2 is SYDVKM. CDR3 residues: CASSLRPGLAGGPTGELFF. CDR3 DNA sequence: TGTGCCAGCAGTTTAAGGCCCGGACTAGCGGGAGGACCTACCGGGGAGCTGTTTTTT.

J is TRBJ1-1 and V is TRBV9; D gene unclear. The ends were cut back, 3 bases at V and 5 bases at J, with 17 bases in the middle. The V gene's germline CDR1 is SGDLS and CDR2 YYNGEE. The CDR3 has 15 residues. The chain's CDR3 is CASSGRSGSRTEAFF. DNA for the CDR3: TGTGCCAGCAGCGGCCGTTCCGGGAGTAGGACTGAAGCTTTCTTT.

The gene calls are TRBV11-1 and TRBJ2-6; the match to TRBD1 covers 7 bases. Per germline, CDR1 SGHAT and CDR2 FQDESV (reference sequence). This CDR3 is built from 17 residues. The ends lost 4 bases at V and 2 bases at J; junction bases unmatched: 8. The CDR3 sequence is CASSSPGQTAGANVLTF. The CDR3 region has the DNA TGTGCCAGCAGCTCGCCGGGACAGACCGCTGGGGCCAACGTCCTGACTTTC.

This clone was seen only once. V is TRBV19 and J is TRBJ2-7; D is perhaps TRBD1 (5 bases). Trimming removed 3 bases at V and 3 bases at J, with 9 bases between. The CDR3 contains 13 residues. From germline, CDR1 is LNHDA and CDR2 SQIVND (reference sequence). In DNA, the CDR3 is TGTGCCAGTAGTATTGACAGCTACTACGAGCAGTACTTC. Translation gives CASSIDSYYEQYF. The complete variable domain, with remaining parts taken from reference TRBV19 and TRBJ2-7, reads DGGITQSPKYLFRKEGQNVTLSCEQNLNHDAMYWYRQDPGQGLRLIYYSQIVNDFQKGDIAEGYSVSREKKESFPLTVTSAQKNPTAFYLCASSIDSYYEQYFGPGTRLTVT.

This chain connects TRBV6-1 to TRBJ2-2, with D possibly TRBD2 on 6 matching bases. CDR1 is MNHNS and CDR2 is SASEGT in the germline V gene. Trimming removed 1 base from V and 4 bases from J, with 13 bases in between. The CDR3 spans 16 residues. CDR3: CASSEEGLIGTGELFF. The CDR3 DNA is TGTGCCAGCAGTGAAGAGGGACTTATTGGCACCGGGGAGCTGTTTTTT.

The CDR3 DNA reads TGTGCCAGCGGATCCCTTAGCGGATCCTACGAGCAGTACTTC. It translates to CASGSLSGSYEQYF. The genes are TRBV28 and TRBJ2-7, with a tentative D call TRBD2 (6 bases). CDR3 length: 14 amino acids. Germline CDR1 MDHEN, CDR2 SYDVKM. Trimming took off 8 bases at V and 1 base at J, with 15 bases between the two ends.

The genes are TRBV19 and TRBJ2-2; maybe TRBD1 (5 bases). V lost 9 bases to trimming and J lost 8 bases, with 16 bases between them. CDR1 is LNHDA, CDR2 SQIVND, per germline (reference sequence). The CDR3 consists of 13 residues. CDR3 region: CASGQGGLGELFF. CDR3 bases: TGTGCCAGCGGACAAGGCGGTTTGGGGGAGCTGTTTTTT.

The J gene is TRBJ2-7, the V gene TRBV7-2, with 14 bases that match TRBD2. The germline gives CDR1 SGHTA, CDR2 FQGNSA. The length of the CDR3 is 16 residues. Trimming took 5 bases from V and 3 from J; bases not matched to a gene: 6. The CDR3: CASSPFGTSGGYEQYF. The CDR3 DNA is TGTGCCAGCAGCCCTTTCGGGACTAGCGGGGGCTACGAGCAGTACTTC.

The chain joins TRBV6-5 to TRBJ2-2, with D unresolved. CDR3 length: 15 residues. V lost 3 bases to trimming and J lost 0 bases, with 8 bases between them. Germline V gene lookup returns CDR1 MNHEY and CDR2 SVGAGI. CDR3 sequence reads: CASSYWQTNTGELFF. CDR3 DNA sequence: TGTGCCAGCAGTTATTGGCAGACGAACACCGGGGAGCTGTTTTTT.

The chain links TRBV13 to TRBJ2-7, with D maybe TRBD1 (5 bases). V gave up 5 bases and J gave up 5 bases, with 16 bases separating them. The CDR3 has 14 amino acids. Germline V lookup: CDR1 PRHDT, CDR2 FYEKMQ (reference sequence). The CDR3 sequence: CASSRMGQANEQYF. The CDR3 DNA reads TGTGCCAGCAGCCGTATGGGGCAGGCGAACGAGCAGTACTTC.

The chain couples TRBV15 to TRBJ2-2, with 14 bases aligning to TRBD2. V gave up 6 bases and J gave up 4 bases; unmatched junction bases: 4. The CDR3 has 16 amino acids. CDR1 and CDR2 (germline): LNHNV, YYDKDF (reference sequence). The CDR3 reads CATRGLAGAGTGELFF. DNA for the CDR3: TGTGCCACCAGGGGACTAGCGGGAGCCGGCACCGGGGAGCTGTTTTTT.

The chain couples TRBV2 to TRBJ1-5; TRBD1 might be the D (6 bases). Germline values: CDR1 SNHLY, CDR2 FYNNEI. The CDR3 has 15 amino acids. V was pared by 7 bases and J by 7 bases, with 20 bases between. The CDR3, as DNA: TGTGCCAGCAAGGCGTGGTTACAGGGTGAACAGCCCCAGCATTTT. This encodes CASKAWLQGEQPQHF.

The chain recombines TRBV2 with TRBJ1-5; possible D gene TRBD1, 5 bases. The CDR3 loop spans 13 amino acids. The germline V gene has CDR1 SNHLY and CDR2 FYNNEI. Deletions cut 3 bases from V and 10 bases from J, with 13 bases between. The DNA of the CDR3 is TGTGCCAGCAGTGAGAGGACATACGGTCCCCAGCATTTT. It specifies CASSERTYGPQHF.

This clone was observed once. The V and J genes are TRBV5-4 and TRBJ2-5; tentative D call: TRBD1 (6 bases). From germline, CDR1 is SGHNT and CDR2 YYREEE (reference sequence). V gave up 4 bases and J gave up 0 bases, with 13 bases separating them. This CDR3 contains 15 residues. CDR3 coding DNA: TGTGCCAGCAGCCCCGCAGGGGCGTACCAAGAGACCCAGTACTTC. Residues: CASSPAGAYQETQYF.

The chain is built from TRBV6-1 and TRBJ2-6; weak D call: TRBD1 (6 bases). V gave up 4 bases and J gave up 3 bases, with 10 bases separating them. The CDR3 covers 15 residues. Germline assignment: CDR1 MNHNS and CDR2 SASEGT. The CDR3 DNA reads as TGTGCCAGCAGTGTGGTAGGGGGTGGGGCCAACGTCCTGACTTTC. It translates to CASSVVGGGANVLTF.

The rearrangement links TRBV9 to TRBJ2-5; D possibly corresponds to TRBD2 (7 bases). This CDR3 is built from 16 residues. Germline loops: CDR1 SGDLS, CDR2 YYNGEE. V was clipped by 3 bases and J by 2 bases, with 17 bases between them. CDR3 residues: CASSGRGRGGQETQYF. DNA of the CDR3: TGTGCCAGCAGCGGCCGGGGGCGCGGGGGACAAGAGACCCAGTACTTC.

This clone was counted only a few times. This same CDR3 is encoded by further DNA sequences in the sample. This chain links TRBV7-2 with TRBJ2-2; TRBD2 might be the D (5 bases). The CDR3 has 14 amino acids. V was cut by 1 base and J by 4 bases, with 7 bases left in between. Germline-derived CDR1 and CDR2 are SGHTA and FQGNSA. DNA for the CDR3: TGTGCCAGCAGCTTAGGCGGGTCCACCGGGGAGCTGTTTTTT. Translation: CASSLGGSTGELFF.

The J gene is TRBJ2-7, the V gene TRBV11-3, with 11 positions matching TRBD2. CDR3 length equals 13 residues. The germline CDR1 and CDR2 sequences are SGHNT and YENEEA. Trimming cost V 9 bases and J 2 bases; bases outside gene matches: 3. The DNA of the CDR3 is TGTGCCAGGGGACTAGCGGAGACCTACGAGCAGTACTTC. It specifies CARGLAETYEQYF.